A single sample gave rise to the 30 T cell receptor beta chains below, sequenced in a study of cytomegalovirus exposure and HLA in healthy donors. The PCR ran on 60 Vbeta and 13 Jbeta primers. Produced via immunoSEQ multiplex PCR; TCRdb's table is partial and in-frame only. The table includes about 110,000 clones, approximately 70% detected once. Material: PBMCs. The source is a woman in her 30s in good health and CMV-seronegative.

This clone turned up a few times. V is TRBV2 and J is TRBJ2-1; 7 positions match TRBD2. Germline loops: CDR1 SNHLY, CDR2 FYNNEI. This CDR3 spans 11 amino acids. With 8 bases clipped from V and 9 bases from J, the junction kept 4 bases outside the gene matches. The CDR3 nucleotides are TGTGCCAGCGGGGGGGACGGTGAGCAGTTCTTC. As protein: CASGGDGEQFF.

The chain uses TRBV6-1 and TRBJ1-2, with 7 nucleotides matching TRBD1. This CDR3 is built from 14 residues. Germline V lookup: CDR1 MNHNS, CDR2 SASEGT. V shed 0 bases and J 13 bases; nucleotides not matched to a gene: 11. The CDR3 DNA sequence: TGTGCCAGCAGTGAAGCAGTGGACAGGATGGCGCGCACCTTC. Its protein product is CASSEAVDRMARTF.

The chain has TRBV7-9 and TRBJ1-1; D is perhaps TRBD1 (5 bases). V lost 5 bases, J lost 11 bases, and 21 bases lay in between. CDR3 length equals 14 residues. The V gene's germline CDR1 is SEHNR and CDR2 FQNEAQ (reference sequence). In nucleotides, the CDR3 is TGTGCCAGCAGCCCCGTAACAGGTGGTGGTGCGGCTTTCTTT. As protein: CASSPVTGGGAAFF.

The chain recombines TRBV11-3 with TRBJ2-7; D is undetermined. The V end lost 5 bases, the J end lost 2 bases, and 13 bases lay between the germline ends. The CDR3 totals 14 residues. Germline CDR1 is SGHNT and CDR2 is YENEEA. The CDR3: CASSPDAAPYEQYF. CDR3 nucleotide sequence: TGTGCCAGCAGCCCCGACGCGGCCCCCTACGAGCAGTACTTC.

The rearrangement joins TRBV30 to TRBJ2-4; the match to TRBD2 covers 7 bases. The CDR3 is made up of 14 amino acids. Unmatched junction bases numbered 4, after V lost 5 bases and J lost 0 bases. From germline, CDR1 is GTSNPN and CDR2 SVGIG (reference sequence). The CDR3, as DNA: TGTGCCTGGGGGAGGGGACTAGCCAAAAACATTCAGTACTTC. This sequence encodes CAWGRGLAKNIQYF.

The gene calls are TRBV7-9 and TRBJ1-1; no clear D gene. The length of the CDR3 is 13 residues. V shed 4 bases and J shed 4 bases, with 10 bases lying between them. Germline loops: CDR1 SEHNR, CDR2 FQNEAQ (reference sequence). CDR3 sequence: CASSSLLSTEAFF. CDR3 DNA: TGTGCCAGCAGCTCCCTTCTGAGCACTGAAGCTTTCTTT.

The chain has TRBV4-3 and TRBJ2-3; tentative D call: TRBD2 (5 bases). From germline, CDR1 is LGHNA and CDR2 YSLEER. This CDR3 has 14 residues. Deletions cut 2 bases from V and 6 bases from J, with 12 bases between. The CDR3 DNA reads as TGCGCCAGCAGCCAAAGCCAGGCGGGTGATACGCAGTATTTT. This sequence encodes CASSQSQAGDTQYF.

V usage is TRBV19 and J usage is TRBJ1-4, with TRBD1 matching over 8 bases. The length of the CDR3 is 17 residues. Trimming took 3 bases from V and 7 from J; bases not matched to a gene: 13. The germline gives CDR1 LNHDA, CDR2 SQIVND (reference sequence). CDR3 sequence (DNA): TGTGCCAGTAGTATCCCCCACCAGGGGGCGAGGGGTGAAAAACTGTTTTTT. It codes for CASSIPHQGARGEKLFF.

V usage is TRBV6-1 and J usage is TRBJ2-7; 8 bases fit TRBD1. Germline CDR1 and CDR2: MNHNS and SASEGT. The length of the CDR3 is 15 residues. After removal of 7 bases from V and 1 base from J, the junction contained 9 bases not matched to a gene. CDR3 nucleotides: TGTGCCAGCACCCTGTTGACAGGGGCTTCCTACGAGCAGTACTTC. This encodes CASTLLTGASYEQYF.

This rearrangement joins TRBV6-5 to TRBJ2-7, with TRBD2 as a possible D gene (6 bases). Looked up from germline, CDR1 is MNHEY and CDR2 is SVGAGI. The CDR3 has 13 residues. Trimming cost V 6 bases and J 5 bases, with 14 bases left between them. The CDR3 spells CASSDGTPDEQYF. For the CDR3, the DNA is TGTGCCAGCAGCGACGGGACTCCCGACGAGCAGTACTTC.

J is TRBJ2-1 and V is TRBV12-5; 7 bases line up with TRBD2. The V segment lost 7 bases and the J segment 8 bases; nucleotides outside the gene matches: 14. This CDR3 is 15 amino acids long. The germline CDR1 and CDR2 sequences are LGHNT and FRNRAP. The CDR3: CASALGGGGLYEQFF. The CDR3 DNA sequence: TGTGCTAGTGCCCTCGGTGGGGGAGGGCTCTATGAGCAGTTCTTC.

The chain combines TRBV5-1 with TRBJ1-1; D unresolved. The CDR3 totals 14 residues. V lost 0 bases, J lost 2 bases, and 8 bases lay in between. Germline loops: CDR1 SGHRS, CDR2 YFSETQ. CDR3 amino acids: CASSLGQRNTEAFF. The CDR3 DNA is TGCGCCAGCAGCTTGGGGCAACGAAACACTGAAGCTTTCTTT.

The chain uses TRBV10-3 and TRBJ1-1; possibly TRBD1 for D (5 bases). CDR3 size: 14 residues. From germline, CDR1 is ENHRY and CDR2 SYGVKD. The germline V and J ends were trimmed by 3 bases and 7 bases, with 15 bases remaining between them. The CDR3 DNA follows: TGTGCCATCAGTGACTCCCTGGGGGGTGATGAAGCTTTCTTT. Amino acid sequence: CAISDSLGGDEAFF.

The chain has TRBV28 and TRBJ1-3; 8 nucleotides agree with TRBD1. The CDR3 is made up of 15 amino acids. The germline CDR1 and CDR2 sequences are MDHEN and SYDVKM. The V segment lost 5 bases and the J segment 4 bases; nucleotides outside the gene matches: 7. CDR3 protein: CASSAQGARGNTIYF. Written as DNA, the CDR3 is TGTGCCAGCAGTGCTCAGGGGGCGCGGGGAAACACCATATATTTT.

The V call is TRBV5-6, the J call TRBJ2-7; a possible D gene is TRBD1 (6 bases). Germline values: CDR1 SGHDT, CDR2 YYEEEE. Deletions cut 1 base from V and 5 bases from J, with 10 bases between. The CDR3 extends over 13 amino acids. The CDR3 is CASSLTGIDEQYF. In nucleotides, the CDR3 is TGTGCCAGCAGCTTGACAGGGATCGACGAGCAGTACTTC.

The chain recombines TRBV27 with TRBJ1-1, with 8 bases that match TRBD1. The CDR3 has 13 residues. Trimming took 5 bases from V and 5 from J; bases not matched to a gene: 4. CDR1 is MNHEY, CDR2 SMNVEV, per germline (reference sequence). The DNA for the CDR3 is TGTGCCAGCAGTCCCAGACAGGGGACTGAAGCTTTCTTT. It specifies CASSPRQGTEAFF.

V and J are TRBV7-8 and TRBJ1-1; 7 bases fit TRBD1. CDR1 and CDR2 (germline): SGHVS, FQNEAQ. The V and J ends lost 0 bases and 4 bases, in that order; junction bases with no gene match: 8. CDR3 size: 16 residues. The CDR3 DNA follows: TGTGCCAGCAGCTTAGCCCTAACAGGGGAGGTCACTGAAGCTTTCTTT. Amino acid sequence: CASSLALTGEVTEAFF.

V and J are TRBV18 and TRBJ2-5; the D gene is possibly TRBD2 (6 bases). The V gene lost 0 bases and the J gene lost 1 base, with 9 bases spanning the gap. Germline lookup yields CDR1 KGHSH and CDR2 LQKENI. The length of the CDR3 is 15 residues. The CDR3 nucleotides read TGTGCCAGCTCACCACCGGGGGGTGTCCAAGAGACCCAGTACTTC. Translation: CASSPPGGVQETQYF. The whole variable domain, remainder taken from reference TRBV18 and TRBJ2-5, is NAGVMQNPRHLVRRRGQEARLRCSPMKGHSHVYWYRQLPEEGLKFMVYLQKENIIDESGMPKERFSAEFPKEGPSILRIQQVVRGDSAAYFCASSPPGGVQETQYFGPGTRLLVL.

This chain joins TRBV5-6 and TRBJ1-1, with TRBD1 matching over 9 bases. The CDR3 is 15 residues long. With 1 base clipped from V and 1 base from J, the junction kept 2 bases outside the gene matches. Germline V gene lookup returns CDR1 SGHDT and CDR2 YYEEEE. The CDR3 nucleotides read TGTGCCAGCAGCTTGTTGGGACAGGGGAACACTGAAGCTTTCTTT. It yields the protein CASSLLGQGNTEAFF.

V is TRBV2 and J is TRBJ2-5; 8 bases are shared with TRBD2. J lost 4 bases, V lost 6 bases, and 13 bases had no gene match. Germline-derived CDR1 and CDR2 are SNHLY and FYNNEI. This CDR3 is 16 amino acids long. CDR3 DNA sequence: TGTGCCAGCAGCCAATCCGAGGTAGCGGGACGAGAGACCCAGTACTTC. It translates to CASSQSEVAGRETQYF.

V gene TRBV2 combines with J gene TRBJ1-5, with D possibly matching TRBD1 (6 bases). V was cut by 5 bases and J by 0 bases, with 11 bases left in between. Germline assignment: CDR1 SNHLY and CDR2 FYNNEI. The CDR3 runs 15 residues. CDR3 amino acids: CASSFTGYSNQPQHF. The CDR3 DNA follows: TGTGCCAGCAGTTTTACAGGGTATAGCAATCAGCCCCAGCATTTT.

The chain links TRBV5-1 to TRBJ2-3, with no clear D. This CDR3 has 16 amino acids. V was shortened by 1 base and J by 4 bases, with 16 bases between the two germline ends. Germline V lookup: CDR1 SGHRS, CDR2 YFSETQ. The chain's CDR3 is CASSLYETPYPDTQYF. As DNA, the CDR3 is TGCGCCAGCAGCTTGTATGAGACACCGTATCCAGATACGCAGTATTTT.

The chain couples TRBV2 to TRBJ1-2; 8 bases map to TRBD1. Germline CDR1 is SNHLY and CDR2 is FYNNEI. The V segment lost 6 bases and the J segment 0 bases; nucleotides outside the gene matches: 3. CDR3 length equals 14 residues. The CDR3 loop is CASSRDRSNYGYTF. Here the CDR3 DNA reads TGTGCCAGCAGCCGGGACAGGTCTAACTATGGCTACACCTTC.

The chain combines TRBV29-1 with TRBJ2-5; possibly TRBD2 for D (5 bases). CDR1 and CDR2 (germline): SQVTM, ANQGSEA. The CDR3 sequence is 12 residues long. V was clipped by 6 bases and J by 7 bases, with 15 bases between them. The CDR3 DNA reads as TGCAGCGTCGGTCAAGAGGGAAGGACCCAGTACTTC. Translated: CSVGQEGRTQYF.

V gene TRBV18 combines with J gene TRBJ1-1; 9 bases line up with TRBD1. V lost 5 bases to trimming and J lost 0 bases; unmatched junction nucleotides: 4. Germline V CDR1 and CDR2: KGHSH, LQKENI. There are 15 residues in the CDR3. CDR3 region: CASSFGTGLNTEAFF. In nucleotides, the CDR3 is TGTGCCAGCTCATTTGGGACAGGGTTGAACACTGAAGCTTTCTTT. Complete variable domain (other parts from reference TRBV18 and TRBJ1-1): NAGVMQNPRHLVRRRGQEARLRCSPMKGHSHVYWYRQLPEEGLKFMVYLQKENIIDESGMPKERFSAEFPKEGPSILRIQQVVRGDSAAYFCASSFGTGLNTEAFFGQGTRLTVV.

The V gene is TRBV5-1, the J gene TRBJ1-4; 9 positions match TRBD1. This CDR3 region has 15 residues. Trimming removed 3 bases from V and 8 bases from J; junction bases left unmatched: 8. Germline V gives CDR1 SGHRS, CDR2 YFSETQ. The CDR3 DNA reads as TGCGCCAGCAGCTCATGGACAGGGGCGAACGAAAAACTGTTTTTT. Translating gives CASSSWTGANEKLFF.

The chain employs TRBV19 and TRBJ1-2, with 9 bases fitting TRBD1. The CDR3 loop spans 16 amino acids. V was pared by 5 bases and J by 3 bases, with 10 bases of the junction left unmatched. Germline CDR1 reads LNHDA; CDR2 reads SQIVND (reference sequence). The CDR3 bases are TGTGCCAGTAGTCAAACAGGGGGCCCTCCGTACTATGGCTACACCTTC. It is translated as CASSQTGGPPYYGYTF.

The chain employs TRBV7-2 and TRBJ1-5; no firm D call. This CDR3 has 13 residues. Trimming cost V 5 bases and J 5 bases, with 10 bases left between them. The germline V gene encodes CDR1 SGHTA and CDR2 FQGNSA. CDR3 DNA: TGTGCCAGCAGCCTAAAGAACGATCAGCCCCAGCATTTT. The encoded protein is CASSLKNDQPQHF.

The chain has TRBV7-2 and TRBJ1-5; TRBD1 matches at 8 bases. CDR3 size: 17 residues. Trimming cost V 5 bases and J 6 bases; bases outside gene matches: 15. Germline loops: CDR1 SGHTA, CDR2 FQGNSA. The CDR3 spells CASSLRTGWVTGQPQHF. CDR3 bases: TGTGCCAGCAGCCTCCGGACAGGGTGGGTTACTGGTCAGCCCCAGCATTTT.

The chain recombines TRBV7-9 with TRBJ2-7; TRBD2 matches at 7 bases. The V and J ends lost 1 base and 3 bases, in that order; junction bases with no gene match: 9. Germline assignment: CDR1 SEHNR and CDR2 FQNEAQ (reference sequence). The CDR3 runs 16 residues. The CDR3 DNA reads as TGTGCCAGCAGCTTAGAAGGGTTAGGGAGGGACTACGAGCAGTACTTC. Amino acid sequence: CASSLEGLGRDYEQYF.